Here is one T cell receptor beta chain with its context. TCRdb's table, derived via immunoSEQ multiplex PCR, lists solely in-frame clones and lacks some. The data contain more than 300,000 clones, about nine tenths of them singletons. This specimen comes from a study of cytomegalovirus exposure and HLA in healthy donors. Study-level background: The approximately 110 validation repertoires used a platform that matched the one used for the roughly 700 first-cohort repertoires, as a later analysis reported.

Separate from the approximately 700-subject first cohort was the approximately 130-subject validation cohort, to which the donors belonged. Sequenced material: PBMCs. The TCR originated in a woman aged 18-30 years in good health and CMV-seronegative.

CDR3 region: CASSSQPATDTQYF. As DNA, the CDR3 is TGTGCCAGCAGTAGCCAACCCGCCACAGATACGCAGTATTTT. J is TRBJ2-3 and V is TRBV6-1; D call uncertain. In germline, CDR1 is MNHNS, CDR2 SASEGT. Trimming cost V 5 bases and J 2 bases, with 11 bases left between them. This CDR3 is 14 amino acids long.